The next 20 T cell receptor beta chains were all read from a single sample in a study of CD8 T cells in Susac syndrome (dated by TCRdb to between 2018 and 2021). Libraries were made using the immunoSEQ multiplex PCR assay. RNA was extracted using the RNeasy kit, and roughly 0.45 to 1 ug of the RNA was reverse transcribed with random hexamers. TCRdb reprocessing: public reads trimmed at Q25 with fastp, clones called with MiXCR, in-frame beta chains kept. Rows are combined by CDR3 protein, so each entry shows the most common genes and DNA. This sample gives 170,000 or so distinct CDR3 sequences in total; around 93% of them show up just once. About 0.088% of the sample belongs to the ten largest clones. Sequenced sample: CD4+ T cells from PBMCs. Receptors originate from a human donor with multiple sclerosis.

This clonotype was seen a single time. This chain connects TRBV18 to TRBJ2-3, with D hard to call. The V gene lost 1 base and the J gene lost 12 bases, with 11 bases spanning the gap. CDR1 is KGHSH and CDR2 is LQKENI in the germline V gene. This CDR3 contains 12 residues. The chain's CDR3 is CASSPRVPRQYF. The CDR3, as DNA: TGTGCCAGCTCACCACGAGTACCGCGTCAGTATTTT.

The V gene is TRBV28, the J gene TRBJ1-2, with D perhaps TRBD1 (5 bases). Germline V CDR1 and CDR2: MDHEN, SYDVKM. The CDR3 contains 13 residues. V dropped 3 bases and J dropped 5 bases, with 10 bases sitting between them. In DNA, the CDR3 is TGTGCCAGCAGTTTGGGGGACTTGTATGGCTACACCTTC. Translating it yields CASSLGDLYGYTF.

This chain uses TRBV7-2 with TRBJ2-1, with 10 bases identical to TRBD2. CDR3 length: 17 residues. Germline V CDR1 and CDR2: SGHTA, FQGNSA. With 0 bases clipped from V and 9 bases from J, the junction kept 11 bases outside the gene matches. Here the CDR3 reads CASSLAGAGGPLGEQFF. CDR3 bases: TGTGCCAGCAGCTTAGCGGGAGCGGGAGGGCCATTAGGTGAGCAGTTCTTC.

The chain recombines TRBV3-1 with TRBJ2-3; weak D call: TRBD1 (7 bases). Germline V gives CDR1 LGHDT, CDR2 YNNKEL (reference sequence). Between the trimmed V and J ends, which lost 1 base and 6 bases, there was a span of 17 bases. The CDR3 runs 16 residues. In DNA form, the CDR3 reads TGTGCCAGCAGCCAAGTGTCAGGGGGGTTTCTGGATACGCAGTATTTT. This codes for CASSQVSGGFLDTQYF.

V usage is TRBV30 and J usage is TRBJ1-3; the D is unclear. CDR1 and CDR2 from the germline V gene are GTSNPN and SVGIG (reference sequence). The CDR3 is 15 amino acids. V lost 2 bases and J lost 7, with 18 bases in between. The CDR3 coding sequence is TGTGCCTGGAGTCCCCCCCGAGCGGGTCCCAACACCATATATTTT. Residues: CAWSPPRAGPNTIYF.

The CDR3 coding sequence is TGTGCCAGCAGTTACTCGTTCCACAGGGGCCACGAGCAGTACTTC. It encodes CASSYSFHRGHEQYF. This chain connects TRBV6-5 to TRBJ2-7; 7 nucleotides match TRBD1. Germline CDR1 and CDR2: MNHEY and SVGAGI. This CDR3 has 15 amino acids. The ends lost 0 bases at V and 5 bases at J; junction bases unmatched: 7.

CDR3 DNA sequence: TGTGCCTGGACTAGCGGGAGTCGGAATGAGCAGTTCTTC. Amino acids: CAWTSGSRNEQFF. This chain joins TRBV30 and TRBJ2-1, with 10 bases identical to TRBD2. Unmatched junction bases numbered 4, after V lost 4 bases and J lost 7 bases. Germline CDR1 and CDR2: GTSNPN and SVGIG (reference sequence). The CDR3 consists of 13 residues.

The chain uses TRBV3-1 and TRBJ2-1, with 9 nucleotides matching TRBD1. The CDR3 is 13 amino acids. The germline CDR1 and CDR2 sequences are LGHDT and YNNKEL (reference sequence). With V trimmed by 1 base and J by 14 bases, 6 bases remained unmatched. The CDR3 coding sequence is TGTGCCAGCAGCCAAGCGGGGGACAGGGAGGAGTTCTTC. It yields the protein CASSQAGDREEFF.

This chain's CDR3 is CASRVGGRGGELFF. The CDR3 DNA sequence: TGTGCCAGCAGAGTAGGGGGCCGGGGCGGGGAGCTGTTTTTT. The chain is built from TRBV5-6 and TRBJ2-2; 7 nucleotides line up with TRBD1. The CDR3 sequence is 14 residues long. Trimming at V came to 5 bases and at J to 7 bases, leaving 8 bases not matched to a gene. The germline CDR1 and CDR2 sequences are SGHDT and YYEEEE. Full variable domain (missing parts from reference TRBV5-6 and TRBJ2-2): DAGVTQSPTHLIKTRGQQVTLRCSPKSGHDTVSWYQQALGQGPQFIFQYYEEEERQRGNFPDRFSGHQFPNYSSELNVNALLLGDSALYLCASRVGGRGGELFFGEGSRLTVL.

The chain joins TRBV20-1 to TRBJ2-1; TRBD2 matches at 7 bases. The CDR3 length is 17 residues. The germline V gene encodes CDR1 DFQATT and CDR2 SNEGSKA (reference sequence). V trimming: 0 bases; J trimming: 3 bases; junction bases outside the gene matches: 11. CDR3 DNA: TGCAGTGCTAGAGAGGCGGTTAGGTGGGGGGGCTACAATGAGCAGTTCTTC. Translation gives CSAREAVRWGGYNEQFF.

The V call is TRBV12-3 or TRBV12-4, the J call TRBJ1-5, with no clear D. The CDR3 is 13 residues long. V gave up 7 bases and J gave up 6 bases, with 13 bases separating them. Here the CDR3 DNA reads TGTGCCAGCACTCCGGAGATTTTTCAGCCCCAGCATTTT. Translation: CASTPEIFQPQHF.

This clonotype was seen only a few times. This chain uses TRBV6-1 with TRBJ2-5; 7 nucleotides align to TRBD1. Germline V gene lookup returns CDR1 MNHNS and CDR2 SASEGT. CDR3 length equals 13 residues. Trimming cost V 4 bases and J 2 bases; bases outside gene matches: 1. The CDR3 nucleotides are TGTGCCAGCAGTGTGGGACAGCAAGAGACCCAGTACTTC. It is translated as CASSVGQQETQYF.

V is TRBV12-3 or TRBV12-4 and J is TRBJ2-7, with no clear D. V lost 4 bases and J lost 3, with 7 bases in between. The CDR3 spans 12 residues. CDR3 coding DNA: TGTGCCAGCAGTTCAATGGGCTACGAGCAGTACTTC. As protein: CASSSMGYEQYF.

V usage is TRBV5-4 and J usage is TRBJ2-3; D is unclear. Trimming removed 4 bases at V and 5 bases at J, with 8 bases between. Germline-derived CDR1 and CDR2 are SGHNT and YYREEE (reference sequence). The CDR3 has 12 residues. The CDR3 bases are TGTGCCAGCAGCCACCTTCAAGATACGCAGTATTTT. It is translated as CASSHLQDTQYF.

CDR3 protein: CASTLWRPNTEAFF. As DNA, the CDR3 is TGTGCCAGCACCCTGTGGCGGCCGAACACTGAAGCTTTCTTT. The chain carries TRBV7-2 and TRBJ1-1; D is uncertain. The CDR3 has 14 residues. Germline CDR1 and CDR2: SGHTA and FQGNSA. V lost 7 bases and J 1 base, leaving 13 bases between the germline ends.

The chain combines TRBV30 with TRBJ1-5; D is unclear. The CDR3 spans 13 residues. CDR1 GTSNPN and CDR2 SVGIG come from the germline V gene (reference sequence). The V end was cut by 2 bases, the J end by 0 bases, with 5 bases between. CDR3 residues: CAWSFSSNQPQHF. CDR3 in DNA: TGTGCCTGGAGTTTTTCTAGCAATCAGCCCCAGCATTTT.

The chain recombines TRBV12-3 or TRBV12-4 with TRBJ1-1; D is perhaps TRBD1 (5 bases). Trimming took off 7 bases at V and 3 bases at J, with 15 bases between the two ends. The CDR3 covers 14 residues. CDR3: CASMGRRGYTEAFF. The CDR3 DNA reads TGTGCCAGCATGGGAAGGCGGGGGTACACTGAAGCTTTCTTT.

The rearrangement links TRBV3-1 to TRBJ1-2; TRBD1 matches at 10 bases. After removal of 1 base from V and 8 bases from J, the junction contained 4 bases not matched to a gene. Looked up from germline, CDR1 is LGHDT and CDR2 is YNNKEL (reference sequence). The CDR3 spans 14 residues. The chain's CDR3 is CASSQGQGASGYTF. CDR3 DNA sequence: TGTGCCAGCAGCCAAGGACAGGGGGCGTCCGGCTACACCTTC.

This clonotype was counted a single time. As DNA, the CDR3 is TGTGCCTGGAGTCCCCCGGGACTAGCGGCCCCAGGGGATACGCAGTATTTT. It translates to CAWSPPGLAAPGDTQYF. The chain carries TRBV30 and TRBJ2-3, with 11 bases matching TRBD2. CDR3 length equals 17 residues. Trimming cost V 2 bases and J 6 bases; bases outside gene matches: 13. CDR1 is GTSNPN, CDR2 SVGIG, per germline (reference sequence).

The chain carries TRBV3-1 and TRBJ2-1, with D maybe TRBD1 (5 bases). CDR3 length equals 15 residues. Germline CDR1 reads LGHDT; CDR2 reads YNNKEL (reference sequence). V gave up 3 bases and J gave up 4 bases, with 13 bases separating them. CDR3 nucleotide sequence: TGTGCCAGCAGCCAGACAGTAATGGGATACAATGAGCAGTTCTTC. Protein sequence: CASSQTVMGYNEQFF.